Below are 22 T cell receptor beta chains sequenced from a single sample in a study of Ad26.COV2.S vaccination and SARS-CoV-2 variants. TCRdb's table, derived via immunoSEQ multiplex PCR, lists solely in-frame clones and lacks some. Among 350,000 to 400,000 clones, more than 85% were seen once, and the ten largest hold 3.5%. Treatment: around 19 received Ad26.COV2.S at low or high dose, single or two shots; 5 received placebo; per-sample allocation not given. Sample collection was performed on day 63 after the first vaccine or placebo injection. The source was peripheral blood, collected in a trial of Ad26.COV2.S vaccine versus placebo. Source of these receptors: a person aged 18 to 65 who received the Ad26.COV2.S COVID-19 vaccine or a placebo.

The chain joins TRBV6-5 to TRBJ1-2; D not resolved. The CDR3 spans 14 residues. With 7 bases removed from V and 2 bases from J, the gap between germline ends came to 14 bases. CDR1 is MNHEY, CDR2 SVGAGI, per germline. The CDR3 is CASTTTPANYGYTF. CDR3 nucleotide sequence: TGTGCCAGCACCACGACGCCAGCGAACTATGGCTACACCTTC.

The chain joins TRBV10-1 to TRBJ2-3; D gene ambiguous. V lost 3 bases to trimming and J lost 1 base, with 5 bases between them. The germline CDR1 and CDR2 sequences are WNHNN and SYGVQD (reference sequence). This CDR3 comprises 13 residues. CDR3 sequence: CASSDTGTDTQYF. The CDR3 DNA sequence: TGCGCCAGCAGTGACACCGGCACAGATACGCAGTATTTT.

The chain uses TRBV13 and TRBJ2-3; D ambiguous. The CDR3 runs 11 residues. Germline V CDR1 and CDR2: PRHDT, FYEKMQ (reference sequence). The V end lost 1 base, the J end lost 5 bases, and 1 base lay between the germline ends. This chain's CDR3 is CASSLVDTQYF. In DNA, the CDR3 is TGTGCCAGCAGCTTAGTAGATACGCAGTATTTT.

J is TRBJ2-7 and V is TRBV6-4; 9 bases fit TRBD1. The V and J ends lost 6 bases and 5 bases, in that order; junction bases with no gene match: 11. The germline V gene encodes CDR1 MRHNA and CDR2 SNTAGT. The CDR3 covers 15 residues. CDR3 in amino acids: CASRQTGTGLHEQYF. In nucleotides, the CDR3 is TGTGCCAGCAGACAAACCGGGACAGGGCTCCACGAGCAGTACTTC.

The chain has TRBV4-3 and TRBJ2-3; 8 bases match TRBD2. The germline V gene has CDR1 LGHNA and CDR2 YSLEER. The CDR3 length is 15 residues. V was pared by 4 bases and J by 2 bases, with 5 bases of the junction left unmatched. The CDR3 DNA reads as TGCGCCAGCAGCCGGCGGACTAGCTTCACAGATACGCAGTATTTT. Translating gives CASSRRTSFTDTQYF.

The CDR3 DNA reads as TGCGCCAGCAGTGGGGGGCGTAAAGCCTACGAGCAGTACTTC. It is translated as CASSGGRKAYEQYF. The chain uses TRBV10-2 and TRBJ2-7, with a tentative D call TRBD1 (6 bases). The CDR3 totals 14 residues. V lost 4 bases to trimming and J lost 2 bases, with 12 bases between them. Looked up from germline, CDR1 is WSHSY and CDR2 is SAAADI.

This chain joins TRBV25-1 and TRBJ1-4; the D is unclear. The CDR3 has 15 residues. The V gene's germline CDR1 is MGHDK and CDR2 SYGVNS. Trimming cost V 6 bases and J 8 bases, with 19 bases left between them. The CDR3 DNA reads TGTGCCAGCAGATGGTCGGCAGTCCACGGGGAAAAACTGTTTTTT. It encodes CASRWSAVHGEKLFF.

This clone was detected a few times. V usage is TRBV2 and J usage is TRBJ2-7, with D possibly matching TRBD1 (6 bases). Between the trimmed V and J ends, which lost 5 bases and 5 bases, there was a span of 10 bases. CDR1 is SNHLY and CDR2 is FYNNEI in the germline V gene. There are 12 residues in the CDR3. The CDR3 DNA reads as TGTGCCAGCAGTCAACAGGGAGACGAGCAGTACTTC. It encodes CASSQQGDEQYF.

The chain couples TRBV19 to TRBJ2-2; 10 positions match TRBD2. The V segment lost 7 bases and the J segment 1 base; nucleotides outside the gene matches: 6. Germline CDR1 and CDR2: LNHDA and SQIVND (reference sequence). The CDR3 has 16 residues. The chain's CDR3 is CASTPIAGGNTGELFF. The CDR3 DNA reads TGTGCCAGTACTCCTATAGCGGGGGGGAACACCGGGGAGCTGTTTTTT. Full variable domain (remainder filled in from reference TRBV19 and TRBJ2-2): DGGITQSPKYLFRKEGQNVTLSCEQNLNHDAMYWYRQDPGQGLRLIYYSQIVNDFQKGDIAEGYSVSREKKESFPLTVTSAQKNPTAFYLCASTPIAGGNTGELFFGEGSRLTVL.

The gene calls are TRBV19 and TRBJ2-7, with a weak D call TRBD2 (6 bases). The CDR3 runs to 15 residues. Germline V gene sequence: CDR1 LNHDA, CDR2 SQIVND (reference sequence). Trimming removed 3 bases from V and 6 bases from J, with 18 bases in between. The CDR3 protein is CASSITGLRPPEQYF. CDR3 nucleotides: TGTGCCAGTAGTATTACGGGACTGAGGCCACCCGAGCAGTACTTC.

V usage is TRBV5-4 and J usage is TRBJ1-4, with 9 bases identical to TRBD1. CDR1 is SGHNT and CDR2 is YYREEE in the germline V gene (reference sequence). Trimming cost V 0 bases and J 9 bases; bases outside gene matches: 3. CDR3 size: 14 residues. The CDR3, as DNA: TGTGCCAGCAGCTTGGTGGGACAGGGCCAAAAACTGTTTTTT. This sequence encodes CASSLVGQGQKLFF.

CDR3 amino acids: CATCQGKYYGYTF. The CDR3 DNA follows: TGTGCCACTTGCCAGGGGAAATACTATGGCTACACCTTC. This chain links TRBV6-5 with TRBJ1-2; tentatively, D is TRBD1 (6 bases). V gave up 10 bases and J gave up 3 bases, with 15 bases separating them. There are 13 residues in the CDR3. Germline assignment: CDR1 MNHEY and CDR2 SVGAGI.

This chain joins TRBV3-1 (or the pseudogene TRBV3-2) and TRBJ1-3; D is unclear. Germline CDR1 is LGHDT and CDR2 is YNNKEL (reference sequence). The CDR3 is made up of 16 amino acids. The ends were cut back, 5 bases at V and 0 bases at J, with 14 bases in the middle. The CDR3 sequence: CASSAGRDFSGNTIYF. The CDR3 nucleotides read TGTGCCAGCAGCGCCGGGAGGGATTTCTCTGGAAACACCATATATTTT.

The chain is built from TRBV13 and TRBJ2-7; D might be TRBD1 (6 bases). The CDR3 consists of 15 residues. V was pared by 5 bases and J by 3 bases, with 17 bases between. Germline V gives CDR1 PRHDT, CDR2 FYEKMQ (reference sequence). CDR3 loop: CASSPTPTGIYEQYF. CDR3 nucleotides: TGTGCCAGCAGCCCGACTCCTACAGGGATCTACGAGCAGTACTTC.

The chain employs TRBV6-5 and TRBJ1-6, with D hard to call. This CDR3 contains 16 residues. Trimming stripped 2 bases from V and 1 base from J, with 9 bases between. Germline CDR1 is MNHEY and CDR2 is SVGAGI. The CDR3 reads CASSYLPDSYNSPLHF. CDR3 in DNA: TGTGCCAGCAGTTACCTTCCGGATTCCTATAATTCACCCCTCCACTTT.

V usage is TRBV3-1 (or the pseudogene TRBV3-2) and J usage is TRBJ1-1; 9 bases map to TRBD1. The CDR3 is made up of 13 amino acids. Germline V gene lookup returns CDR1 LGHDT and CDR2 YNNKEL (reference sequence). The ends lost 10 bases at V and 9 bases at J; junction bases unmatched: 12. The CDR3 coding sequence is TGTGCCACCACGTCCGGGACAGGGATACAAGCTTTCTTT. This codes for CATTSGTGIQAFF.

CDR3 protein: CASSLVASSMNTEAFF. The CDR3 DNA is TGTGCCAGCAGCTTAGTGGCCAGCTCCATGAACACTGAAGCTTTCTTT. This chain links TRBV7-2 with TRBJ1-1; no clear D gene. The germline CDR1 and CDR2 sequences are SGHTA and FQGNSA. V dropped 1 base and J dropped 0 bases, with 12 bases sitting between them. CDR3 size: 16 residues.

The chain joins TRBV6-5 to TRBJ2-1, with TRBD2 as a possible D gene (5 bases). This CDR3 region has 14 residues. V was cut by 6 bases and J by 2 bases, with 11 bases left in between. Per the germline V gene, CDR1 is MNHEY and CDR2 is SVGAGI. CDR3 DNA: TGTGCCAGCAGCGCCTCCGGGGCCTACAATGAGCAGTTCTTC. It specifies CASSASGAYNEQFF.

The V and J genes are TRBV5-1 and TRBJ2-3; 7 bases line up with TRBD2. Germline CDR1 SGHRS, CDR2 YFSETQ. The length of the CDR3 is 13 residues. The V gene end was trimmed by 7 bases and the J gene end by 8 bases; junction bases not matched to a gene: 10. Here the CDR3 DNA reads TGCGCCAGCTCCACGGGGGGAGGCGGTACGCAGTATTTT. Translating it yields CASSTGGGGTQYF.

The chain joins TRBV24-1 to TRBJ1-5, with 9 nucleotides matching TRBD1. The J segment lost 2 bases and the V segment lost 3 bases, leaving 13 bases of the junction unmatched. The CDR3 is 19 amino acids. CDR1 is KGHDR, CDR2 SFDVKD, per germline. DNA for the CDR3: TGTGCCACCAGTGATGAGTCCGGGACAGGGACTTACGGCAATCAGCCCCAGCATTTT. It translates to CATSDESGTGTYGNQPQHF.

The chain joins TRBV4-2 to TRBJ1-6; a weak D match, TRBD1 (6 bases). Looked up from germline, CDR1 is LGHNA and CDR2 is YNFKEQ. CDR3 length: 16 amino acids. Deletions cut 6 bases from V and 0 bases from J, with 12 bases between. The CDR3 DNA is TGTGCCAGCAGGGTAAGGGGGAGCTCCTATAATTCACCCCTCCACTTT. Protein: CASRVRGSSYNSPLHF.

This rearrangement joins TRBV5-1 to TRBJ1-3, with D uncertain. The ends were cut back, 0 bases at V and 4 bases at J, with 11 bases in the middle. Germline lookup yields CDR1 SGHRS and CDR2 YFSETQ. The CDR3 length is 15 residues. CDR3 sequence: CASSLEPGSGNTIYF. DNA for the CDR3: TGCGCCAGCAGCTTGGAGCCCGGGTCAGGAAACACCATATATTTT.